These 3 T cell receptor beta chains originate from one sample sequenced in a study of T cells expressing NK-cell markers. TCRdb re-analyzed the 5' RACE reads; it lists each CDR3 protein once, without DNA. The sample includes 350,000 to 400,000 distinct CDR3 sequences. The specimen sequenced was blood T cells: a sorted CD56 or NKG2C T cell subset, CD4+ or CD8+ T cells, or bulk PBMC T cells (not recorded which). The source of these receptors is a woman between 50 and 59 years old in good health.

The chain carries TRBV7-9 and TRBJ2-5; TCRdb gives TRBD2 as the D gene, but with no DNA this cannot be confirmed. Per germline, CDR1 SEHNR and CDR2 FQNEAQ (reference sequence). CDR3 length: 13 residues. The CDR3 sequence: CASRAKRGETQYF.

The chain is built from TRBV6-9 and TRBJ1-1; lacking DNA, the TRBD1 call made by TCRdb goes unchecked. CDR3 length: 16 amino acids. Germline CDR1 MNHGY, CDR2 SVAAGI. CDR3 protein: CASSYSPGWLNTEAFF.

CDR3 loop: CASIQQGGYTEAFF. The chain has TRBV6-1 and TRBJ1-1. Germline CDR1 is MNHNS and CDR2 is SASEGT. CDR3 length: 14 residues.